The clone carrying this TCR beta chain has ten or more counts. Different DNA sequences within this sample yield the same CDR3. The sample originates from a study of shared clonotypes between healthy human individuals. The CDR3 has 14 residues. Germline V CDR1 and CDR2: SNHLY, FYNNEI. V gave up 7 bases and J gave up 5 bases, with 17 bases separating them. The protocol was immunoSEQ multiplex PCR, while the TCRdb copy is restricted to in-frame clones and leaves out a portion. Of around 350,000 clones in the sample, 70% to 75% are singletons; the top ten hold about 10%. The chain carries TRBV2 and TRBJ1-1; D unclear. The sequence was obtained from a man aged 30-40 years in good health. What was sequenced was memory CD4+ T cells sorted from blood. Indicated subset: CD45RA-negative fraction. The CDR3 loop is CASIPEVGETEAFF. CDR3 DNA: TGTGCCAGCATCCCAGAGGTGGGTGAGACTGAAGCTTTCTTT.